One sample yielded the 10 T cell receptor beta chains listed below, sequenced in a study of T cell responses to AZD1222 COVID-19 vaccine. Clones were sequenced by immunoSEQ multiplex PCR, and TCRdb holds only the in-frame ones, with some missing. This table has some 80,000 clones, about 91% appearing once. Sequenced here: peripheral blood, sampled 28 days after the second dose of the MenACWY control vaccine. These receptors were taken from an adult who received the MenACWY meningococcal vaccine as a control.

This chain connects TRBV19 to TRBJ2-1; possibly TRBD2 for D (5 bases). V was shortened by 7 bases and J by 0 bases, with 10 bases between the two germline ends. CDR3 length: 14 residues. The germline gives CDR1 LNHDA, CDR2 SQIVND (reference sequence). CDR3 sequence (DNA): TGTGCCAGTAAGAGGGAAAGCTCCTACAATGAGCAGTTCTTC. Its protein is CASKRESSYNEQFF.

V gene TRBV27 combines with J gene TRBJ2-3; 7 positions match TRBD2. Germline CDR1 reads MNHEY; CDR2 reads SMNVEV (reference sequence). V lost 3 bases, J lost 4 bases, and 13 bases stayed unmatched. This CDR3 has 17 amino acids. CDR3 DNA sequence: TGTGCCAGCAGTTTGGTAAAGGGCGGGGGTTTCGCAGATACGCAGTATTTT. Its protein is CASSLVKGGGFADTQYF.

The chain carries TRBV12-3 or TRBV12-4 and TRBJ2-3; D is ambiguous. Trimming left V 1 base short and J 8 bases short, with 7 bases between. The CDR3 is made up of 12 amino acids. CDR3 coding DNA: TGTGCCAGCAGTTTAGGAGAGGCTACGCAGTATTTT. It is translated as CASSLGEATQYF.

CDR3 amino acids: CASSEVGGRYGYTF. CDR3 nucleotides: TGTGCCAGCAGCGAGGTCGGCGGCAGATATGGCTACACCTTC. The chain recombines TRBV2 with TRBJ1-2; D ambiguous. The CDR3 extends over 14 amino acids. The V and J ends lost 6 bases and 5 bases respectively, with 16 bases between them. Germline V lookup: CDR1 SNHLY, CDR2 FYNNEI.

The chain is built from TRBV12-3 or TRBV12-4 and TRBJ2-2; D is uncertain. Between the trimmed V and J ends, which lost 5 bases and 5 bases, there was a span of 9 bases. The CDR3 is 13 residues long. CDR3 nucleotide sequence: TGTGCCAGCAGTCCTCAGGTGACCGGGGAGCTGTTTTTT. Translation gives CASSPQVTGELFF.

The genes are TRBV30 and TRBJ1-2; unclear D gene. CDR3 length: 12 amino acids. Per the germline V gene, CDR1 is GTSNPN and CDR2 is SVGIG (reference sequence). V lost 3 bases to trimming and J lost 7 bases, with 12 bases between them. The CDR3 DNA follows: TGTGCCTGGAGCCCCGGAGGTGGTGGCTACACCTTC. It yields the protein CAWSPGGGGYTF.

The V call is TRBV6-2 or TRBV6-3, the J call TRBJ1-1, with D unresolved. Germline values: CDR1 MNHEY, CDR2 SVGEGT. The CDR3 sequence is 14 residues long. Trimming pared 2 bases from V and 2 bases from J, leaving 9 bases between. This CDR3 reads CASSYAQTNTEAFF. CDR3 nucleotide sequence: TGTGCCAGCAGTTACGCCCAAACAAACACTGAAGCTTTCTTT.

The chain combines TRBV6-5 with TRBJ1-2; 7 bases align to TRBD1. From germline, CDR1 is MNHEY and CDR2 SVGAGI. The CDR3 consists of 15 residues. V gave up 1 base and J gave up 3 bases; unmatched junction bases: 5. The CDR3 reads CASSYFRDSHYGYTF. Here the CDR3 DNA reads TGTGCCAGCAGTTACTTCCGGGACAGCCACTATGGCTACACCTTC.

The count of this clone is one. V gene TRBV5-1 combines with J gene TRBJ2-5, with D unresolved. V was shortened by 0 bases and J by 7 bases, with 16 bases between the two germline ends. Germline V gene sequence: CDR1 SGHRS, CDR2 YFSETQ. The CDR3 has 15 residues. CDR3 nucleotides: TGCGCCAGCAGCTTGGGTCAGGCGACTCTTGTGACCCAGTACTTC. Protein: CASSLGQATLVTQYF.

For the CDR3, the DNA is TGTGCCAGCAGTGAAGCGGGAACAGGCCAAGGGTACGAGCAGTACTTC. This codes for CASSEAGTGQGYEQYF. The chain links TRBV6-1 to TRBJ2-7; weak D call: TRBD1 (5 bases). CDR1 is MNHNS and CDR2 is SASEGT in the germline V gene. The CDR3 is 16 amino acids. The germline V and J ends were trimmed by 0 bases and 4 bases, with 16 bases remaining between them.